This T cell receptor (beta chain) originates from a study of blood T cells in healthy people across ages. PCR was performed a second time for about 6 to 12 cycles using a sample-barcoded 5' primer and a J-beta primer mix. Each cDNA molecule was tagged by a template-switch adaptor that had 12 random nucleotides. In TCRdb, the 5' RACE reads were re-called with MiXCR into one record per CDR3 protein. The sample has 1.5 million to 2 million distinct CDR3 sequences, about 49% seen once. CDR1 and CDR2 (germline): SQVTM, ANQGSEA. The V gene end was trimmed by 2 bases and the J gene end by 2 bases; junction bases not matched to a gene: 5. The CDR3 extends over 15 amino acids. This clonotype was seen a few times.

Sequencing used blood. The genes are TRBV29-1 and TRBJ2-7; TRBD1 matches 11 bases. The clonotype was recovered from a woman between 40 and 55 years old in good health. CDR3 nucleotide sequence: TGCAGCGTTGAACAATCGGGACAGGGGGCCTACGAGCAGTACTTC. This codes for CSVEQSGQGAYEQYF.